This TCR beta chain was observed in a study of blood T cells in healthy people across ages. This clonotype was observed a few times. Antigen: not known. The CDR3 contains 15 residues. The germline gives CDR1 LGHNT, CDR2 FRNRAP. V lost 2 bases, J lost 4 bases, and 14 bases lay in between. For the second PCR, which ran for about 6 to 12 cycles, a sample-barcoded 5' primer and a J-beta primer mix were used. The study obtained at least 3 million CDR3-containing paired-end reads from every sample. TCRdb independently ran MiXCR on the 5' RACE reads; one entry per CDR3 protein. The sample has hundreds of thousands of distinct CDR3 sequences, about a quarter seen once; the top ten hold over 3.5%. Overall study findings and caveats: Higher naive T cell percentage went strongly together with higher TCR beta diversity.

This same sample was also part of a study on T cells of mothers and their children.

Sequencing was performed on blood. The rearrangement links TRBV12-5 to TRBJ1-1; the D gene is possibly TRBD1 (6 bases). This sequence originates from a boy between 2 and 10 years old in good health. The CDR3 reads CASGLPSTGPTEAFF. In nucleotides, the CDR3 is TGTGCTAGTGGTTTGCCCTCCACAGGGCCCACTGAAGCTTTCTTT.